The 21 T cell receptor beta chains given below trace back to one sample, sequenced in a study of T cell clones after liver transplantation. The protocol was immunoSEQ multiplex PCR, while the TCRdb copy is restricted to in-frame clones and leaves out a portion. The table includes about 76,000 clones, over 80% detected once. The material was CD4+ T cells from blood, obtained at the 22-month timepoint. The receptors here all came from a human patient who received a liver transplant. The graft donor may account for some of the T cells.

The V gene is TRBV4-2, the J gene TRBJ2-1; TRBD2 matches 10 bases. V lost 2 bases to trimming and J lost 10 bases; unmatched junction nucleotides: 14. Germline V CDR1 and CDR2: LGHNA, YNFKEQ. The length of the CDR3 is 17 residues. The CDR3 bases are TGTGCCAGCAGCCAAAATATTCAGAGCGGGGGGGTCTGGGAGCAGTTCTTC. Residues: CASSQNIQSGGVWEQFF.

The chain carries TRBV28 and TRBJ2-1, with TRBD1 matching 10 bases. There are 16 residues in the CDR3. Germline CDR1 reads MDHEN; CDR2 reads SYDVKM. J was trimmed by 6 bases and V by 2 bases; bases with no gene match: 7. In DNA form, the CDR3 reads TGTGCCAGCAGTTTAGGGTCTGGACAGGGGGGCAATGAGCAGTTCTTC. It specifies CASSLGSGQGGNEQFF. Full variable domain (rest looked up from reference TRBV28 and TRBJ2-1): DVKVTQSSRYLVKRTGEKVFLECVQDMDHENMFWYRQDPGLGLRLIYFSYDVKMKEKGDIPEGYSVSREKKERFSLILESASTNQTSMYLCASSLGSGQGGNEQFFGPGTRLTVL.

This clone was detected a few times. The CDR3 coding sequence is TGCGCCAGCAGCTTAACCGGGACTAGAGAAGAGACCCAGTACTTC. Protein sequence: CASSLTGTREETQYF. The J gene is TRBJ2-5, the V gene TRBV5-1; 8 bases fit TRBD2. V was clipped by 2 bases and J by 3 bases; unmatched bases: 6. Germline CDR1 SGHRS, CDR2 YFSETQ. This CDR3 spans 15 amino acids.

This clone has a single count. The rearrangement joins TRBV4-3 to TRBJ1-4; weak D call: TRBD1 (6 bases). CDR3 length: 16 residues. Trimming removed 3 bases from V and 3 bases from J, with 14 bases in between. Germline CDR1 LGHNA, CDR2 YSLEER. Here the CDR3 reads CASSQVRGGPNEKLFF. CDR3 bases: TGCGCCAGCAGCCAGGTCCGGGGGGGGCCTAATGAAAAACTGTTTTTT.

The rearrangement uses TRBV18 and TRBJ2-1; 10 bases agree with TRBD2. Per germline, CDR1 KGHSH and CDR2 LQKENI. The CDR3 length is 19 residues. The ends lost 6 bases at V and 0 bases at J; junction bases unmatched: 14. The CDR3 nucleotides read TGTGCCAGCTCTCCCTTACCTCCGGGACTAGCGAACTCCTACAATGAGCAGTTCTTC. This translates into CASSPLPPGLANSYNEQFF.

The chain recombines TRBV11-2 with TRBJ2-2; perhaps D is TRBD1 or TRBD2 (6 bases each). There are 17 residues in the CDR3. The germline V gene encodes CDR1 SGHAT and CDR2 FQNNGV. V lost 6 bases and J 0 bases, leaving 17 bases between the germline ends. The CDR3 is CASRAPGEASNTGELFF. As DNA, the CDR3 is TGTGCCAGCAGGGCTCCAGGGGAGGCGTCGAACACCGGGGAGCTGTTTTTT.

This chain links TRBV6-6 with TRBJ2-7; 8 nucleotides line up with TRBD2. The CDR3 is 14 amino acids. Germline values: CDR1 MNHNY, CDR2 SVGAGI (reference sequence). V lost 6 bases, J lost 2 bases, and 6 bases stayed unmatched. In DNA form, the CDR3 reads TGTGCCAGCAGCCGCGGGGGGTCCACCTACGAGCAGTACTTC. Translating it yields CASSRGGSTYEQYF.

The J gene is TRBJ2-5, the V gene TRBV7-2; maybe TRBD1 (6 bases). This CDR3 comprises 13 residues. Per the germline V gene, CDR1 is SGHTA and CDR2 is FQGNSA. Deletions cut 5 bases from V and 0 bases from J, with 7 bases between. This CDR3 is CASSGQYQETQYF. The CDR3 nucleotides read TGTGCCAGCAGCGGACAGTACCAAGAGACCCAGTACTTC. The full variable domain, in which reference TRBV7-2 and TRBJ2-5 provide the parts outside the CDR3, is GAGVSQSPSNKVTEKGKDVELRCDPISGHTALYWYRQSLGQGLEFLIYFQGNSAPDKSGLPSDRFSAERTGGSVSTLTIQRTQQEDSAVYLCASSGQYQETQYFGPGTRLLVL.

The genes are TRBV9 and TRBJ1-1; D is unclear. Deletions cut 4 bases from V and 3 bases from J, with 16 bases between. Germline values: CDR1 SGDLS, CDR2 YYNGEE. The CDR3 is 15 residues long. The CDR3: CASSPGLGVDTEAFF. As DNA, the CDR3 is TGTGCCAGCAGCCCCGGATTGGGCGTGGACACTGAAGCTTTCTTT.

The chain is built from TRBV6-1 and TRBJ1-5; D is unresolved. The CDR3 totals 14 residues. V shed 3 bases and J shed 5 bases, with 11 bases lying between them. Germline V gene sequence: CDR1 MNHNS, CDR2 SASEGT. This chain's CDR3 is CASSEDRGYQPQHF. Written as DNA, the CDR3 is TGTGCCAGCAGTGAGGACCGGGGTTATCAGCCCCAGCATTTT.

The rearrangement uses TRBV5-1 and TRBJ2-7; 11 nucleotides align to TRBD1. This CDR3 spans 15 amino acids. The germline V gene encodes CDR1 SGHRS and CDR2 YFSETQ. The V segment lost 5 bases and the J segment 2 bases; nucleotides outside the gene matches: 6. In DNA form, the CDR3 reads TGCGCCAGCAGACCGGACAGGGGGCCCACCTACGAGCAGTACTTC. Translation gives CASRPDRGPTYEQYF.

The V gene is TRBV7-7, the J gene TRBJ2-3; no clear D. Germline V gene lookup returns CDR1 SSHAT and CDR2 FNYEAQ (reference sequence). The CDR3 length is 13 residues. Deletions cut 3 bases from V and 2 bases from J, with 6 bases between. CDR3 in DNA: TGTGCCAGCAGCTTGGCTTACACAGATACGCAGTATTTT. This translates into CASSLAYTDTQYF.

The V gene is TRBV7-7, the J gene TRBJ2-1, with TRBD2 identical over 9 bases. Germline loops: CDR1 SSHAT, CDR2 FNYEAQ (reference sequence). With V trimmed by 5 bases and J by 10 bases, 9 bases remained unmatched. CDR3 length: 14 residues. CDR3: CASSPAGLAGEQFF. CDR3 sequence (DNA): TGTGCCAGCAGCCCGGCGGGGCTAGCGGGGGAGCAGTTCTTC.

The chain has TRBV9 and TRBJ2-2; perhaps TRBD1 as D (5 bases). V was pared by 3 bases and J by 0 bases, with 12 bases between. The length of the CDR3 is 16 residues. Germline assignment: CDR1 SGDLS and CDR2 YYNGEE. CDR3 DNA sequence: TGTGCCAGCAGCGGGGGCCGAGTGGCGAACACCGGGGAGCTGTTTTTT. Amino acid sequence: CASSGGRVANTGELFF.

V and J are TRBV7-9 and TRBJ2-1; perhaps TRBD1 as D (5 bases). Germline values: CDR1 SEHNR, CDR2 FQNEAQ (reference sequence). This CDR3 spans 14 amino acids. The V end was cut by 1 base, the J end by 6 bases, with 10 bases between. CDR3 nucleotide sequence: TGTGCCAGCAGCTTAGGGGCAGGGCCCAATGAGCAGTTCTTC. Its translation is CASSLGAGPNEQFF.

V is TRBV19 and J is TRBJ2-5; 11 nucleotides match TRBD1. The V gene end was trimmed by 3 bases and the J gene end by 5 bases; junction bases not matched to a gene: 5. CDR1 LNHDA and CDR2 SQIVND come from the germline V gene (reference sequence). This CDR3 spans 15 amino acids. CDR3 region: CASSIWDRGLETQYF. CDR3 coding DNA: TGTGCCAGTAGTATTTGGGACAGGGGGTTGGAGACCCAGTACTTC. Using reference TRBV19 and TRBJ2-5 for the parts outside the CDR3, the full variable domain is DGGITQSPKYLFRKEGQNVTLSCEQNLNHDAMYWYRQDPGQGLRLIYYSQIVNDFQKGDIAEGYSVSREKKESFPLTVTSAQKNPTAFYLCASSIWDRGLETQYFGPGTRLLVL.

This chain links TRBV19 with TRBJ1-2; the D gene is possibly TRBD1 (5 bases). This CDR3 has 17 amino acids. The germline CDR1 and CDR2 sequences are LNHDA and SQIVND (reference sequence). Deletions cut 4 bases from V and 0 bases from J, with 18 bases between. This CDR3 reads CASSTEGRASSNYGYTF. CDR3 DNA: TGTGCCAGTAGTACGGAGGGACGGGCATCGTCTAACTATGGCTACACCTTC.

The chain is built from TRBV5-3 and TRBJ1-2; the D is unclear. TRBV5-3 is flagged as an ORF with uncertain function. The V and J ends lost 4 bases and 0 bases respectively, with 16 bases between them. The CDR3 has 16 residues. CDR3 region: CARSKAGLYSNYGYTF. CDR3 in DNA: TGTGCCAGAAGCAAGGCAGGTCTATATTCTAACTATGGCTACACCTTC.

J is TRBJ1-1 and V is TRBV11-2; the D gene is possibly TRBD1 (5 bases). The V end lost 0 bases, the J end lost 4 bases, and 9 bases lay between the germline ends. The CDR3 has 14 amino acids. Looked up from germline, CDR1 is SGHAT and CDR2 is FQNNGV. CDR3 loop: CASSLDGGRTEAFF. CDR3 in DNA: TGTGCCAGCAGCTTAGACGGGGGTCGCACTGAAGCTTTCTTT.

V is TRBV9 and J is TRBJ2-2, with 7 bases that match TRBD2. J was trimmed by 4 bases and V by 0 bases; bases with no gene match: 3. Germline CDR1 reads SGDLS; CDR2 reads YYNGEE. The CDR3 has 15 residues. CDR3 loop: CASSVVGGITGELFF. CDR3 DNA sequence: TGTGCCAGCAGCGTAGTGGGAGGGATCACCGGGGAGCTGTTTTTT.

This chain uses TRBV28 with TRBJ1-4; D is ambiguous. The V gene's germline CDR1 is MDHEN and CDR2 SYDVKM. The CDR3 sequence is 16 residues long. The V gene lost 3 bases and the J gene lost 0 bases, with 11 bases spanning the gap. The CDR3 DNA sequence: TGTGCCAGCAGTTTTTCACGGAAGTCAACTAATGAAAAACTGTTTTTT. It specifies CASSFSRKSTNEKLFF.